Below are 27 T cell receptor beta chains sequenced from a single sample in a study of control samples from healthy donors and cancer patients. Clones were sequenced by immunoSEQ multiplex PCR, and TCRdb holds only the in-frame ones, with some missing. The sample consists of tens of thousands of clones, around three quarters of them appearing once. The material sequenced was PBMCs. These receptor sequences come from a man in his fifties or sixties with head and neck cancer.

The J gene is TRBJ2-1, the V gene TRBV6-5; D is perhaps TRBD1 (5 bases). Trimming cost V 7 bases and J 4 bases, with 14 bases left between them. Germline-derived CDR1 and CDR2 are MNHEY and SVGAGI. This CDR3 has 14 residues. Here the CDR3 reads CASKQEASYNEQFF. The CDR3 DNA is TGTGCCAGCAAACAGGAAGCCTCTTACAATGAGCAGTTCTTC.

The rearrangement joins TRBV19 to TRBJ2-1, with D possibly matching TRBD2 (6 bases). CDR3 length: 13 amino acids. CDR1 is LNHDA and CDR2 is SQIVND in the germline V gene (reference sequence). Deletions cut 10 bases from V and 0 bases from J, with 10 bases between. This chain's CDR3 is CATAGSSYNEQFF. CDR3 coding DNA: TGTGCCACCGCGGGGAGCTCCTACAATGAGCAGTTCTTC.

The chain is built from TRBV28 and TRBJ1-2; 9 positions match TRBD1. From germline, CDR1 is MDHEN and CDR2 SYDVKM. The CDR3 spans 17 residues. V shed 4 bases, J shed 2 bases, and the junction held 11 bases outside the gene matches. CDR3 sequence: CASSSPALQGANYGYTF. In nucleotides, the CDR3 is TGTGCCAGCAGTTCGCCAGCCTTACAGGGGGCGAACTATGGCTACACCTTC.

This sequence joins TRBV15 and TRBJ2-1; possible D gene TRBD2, 6 bases. Trimming cost V 1 base and J 5 bases, with 15 bases left between them. The CDR3 covers 16 residues. CDR1 and CDR2 (germline): LNHNV, YYDKDF (reference sequence). The CDR3 region is CATSRGDSGGHNEQFF. CDR3 in DNA: TGTGCCACCAGCAGAGGGGACTCTGGCGGCCACAATGAGCAGTTCTTC.

This chain joins TRBV27 and TRBJ1-6; TRBD1 aligns across 9 bases. Trimming at V came to 5 bases and at J to 8 bases, leaving 7 bases not matched to a gene. Per the germline V gene, CDR1 is MNHEY and CDR2 is SMNVEV (reference sequence). The CDR3 spans 15 residues. This CDR3 reads CASSERGTGYSPLHF. The CDR3 DNA is TGTGCCAGCAGTGAAAGGGGGACAGGGTATTCACCCCTCCACTTT.

V gene TRBV28 combines with J gene TRBJ2-1, with D uncertain. This CDR3 is built from 15 residues. Per the germline V gene, CDR1 is MDHEN and CDR2 is SYDVKM. Deletions cut 6 bases from V and 0 bases from J, with 12 bases between. The CDR3 protein is CASSPLMHSYNEQFF. In nucleotides, the CDR3 is TGTGCCAGCAGCCCACTCATGCACTCCTACAATGAGCAGTTCTTC.

The chain employs TRBV21-1 and TRBJ2-3; TRBD2 was called by the table and not checked on the DNA. TRBV21-1 is flagged as a pseudogene. The CDR3 is 16 residues long. The CDR3 is CASSKSAGRRSDTQYF. In DNA form, the CDR3 reads TGTGCCAGCAGCAAATCAGCCGGGAGGCGTTCAGATACGCAGTATTTT.

V usage is TRBV6-5 and J usage is TRBJ2-7, with a tentative D call TRBD1 (5 bases). The V gene lost 6 bases and the J gene lost 5 bases, with 20 bases spanning the gap. In germline, CDR1 is MNHEY, CDR2 SVGAGI. This CDR3 is built from 15 residues. CDR3 region: CASSPKPGQGNEQYF. The CDR3, as DNA: TGTGCCAGCAGCCCCAAGCCCGGGCAGGGCAACGAGCAGTACTTC.

The chain employs TRBV28 and TRBJ2-7; D might be TRBD1 (5 bases). CDR3 size: 14 residues. V was cut by 4 bases and J by 0 bases, with 10 bases left in between. Germline V gene data show CDR1 as MDHEN and CDR2 as SYDVKM. The CDR3 DNA is TGTGCCAGCAGTTACGGCCAGGGCTCCTACGAGCAGTACTTC. Translation: CASSYGQGSYEQYF.

The V and J genes are TRBV12-3 or TRBV12-4 and TRBJ2-5, with a tentative D call TRBD2 (5 bases). V was cut by 2 bases and J by 4 bases, with 8 bases left in between. The CDR3 consists of 13 residues. The DNA of the CDR3 is TGTGCCAGCAGTTTAAATGGAGGAGAGACCCAGTACTTC. It is translated as CASSLNGGETQYF.

The chain has TRBV2 and TRBJ1-1; D call uncertain. Per the germline V gene, CDR1 is SNHLY and CDR2 is FYNNEI. Trimming removed 6 bases from V and 0 bases from J, with 14 bases in between. The CDR3 is 15 amino acids. Written as DNA, the CDR3 is TGTGCCAGCAGGGCCCAATTGTGGGTGAACACTGAAGCTTTCTTT. Translating gives CASRAQLWVNTEAFF.

The chain carries TRBV5-1 and TRBJ2-7; no clear D. Germline lookup yields CDR1 SGHRS and CDR2 YFSETQ. The V end lost 4 bases, the J end lost 5 bases, and 16 bases lay between the germline ends. This CDR3 spans 14 amino acids. CDR3 in DNA: TGCGCCAGCAGCCTAAATCCGCTCAGAGACGAGCAGTACTTC. Amino acid sequence: CASSLNPLRDEQYF.

The rearrangement joins TRBV19 to TRBJ2-1; unclear D gene. This CDR3 has 15 amino acids. Trimming removed 3 bases from V and 0 bases from J, with 9 bases in between. Germline V lookup: CDR1 LNHDA, CDR2 SQIVND (reference sequence). Written as DNA, the CDR3 is TGTGCCAGTAGTATTGACTCTAGCTCCTACAATGAGCAGTTCTTC. The encoded protein is CASSIDSSSYNEQFF.

The V gene is TRBV28, the J gene TRBJ2-7; 10 nucleotides agree with TRBD2. The CDR3 has 14 residues. With 6 bases clipped from V and 5 bases from J, the junction kept 7 bases outside the gene matches. Germline values: CDR1 MDHEN, CDR2 SYDVKM. The CDR3 protein is CASSLAGAIDEQYF. In DNA form, the CDR3 reads TGTGCCAGCAGCCTAGCGGGAGCTATAGACGAGCAGTACTTC. Based on the CDR3 plus reference TRBV28 and TRBJ2-7, the full variable domain is DVKVTQSSRYLVKRTGEKVFLECVQDMDHENMFWYRQDPGLGLRLIYFSYDVKMKEKGDIPEGYSVSREKKERFSLILESASTNQTSMYLCASSLAGAIDEQYFGPGTRLTVT.

V gene TRBV9 combines with J gene TRBJ2-3; TRBD2 matches 8 bases. Germline lookup yields CDR1 SGDLS and CDR2 YYNGEE. This CDR3 region has 17 residues. V dropped 0 bases and J dropped 2; count of bases not matched to a gene: 8. CDR3: CASSVVAGLTHTDTQYF. The CDR3 DNA sequence: TGTGCCAGCAGCGTAGTAGCGGGGCTTACTCACACAGATACGCAGTATTTT. Complete variable domain (other parts from reference TRBV9 and TRBJ2-3): DSGVTQTPKHLITATGQRVTLRCSPRSGDLSVYWYQQSLDQGLQFLIQYYNGEERAKGNILERFSAQQFPDLHSELNLSSLELGDSALYFCASSVVAGLTHTDTQYFGPGTRLTVL.

V usage is TRBV7-2 and J usage is TRBJ2-7; D gene ambiguous. The CDR3 spans 12 residues. The germline V gene has CDR1 SGHTA and CDR2 FQGNSA. Trimming removed 4 bases at V and 5 bases at J, with 9 bases between. As DNA, the CDR3 is TGTGCCAGCAGCTCCTCGGGCCACGAGCAGTACTTC. Translated, it gives CASSSSGHEQYF. Filled out from reference TRBV7-2 and TRBJ2-7, the complete variable domain reads GAGVSQSPSNKVTEKGKDVELRCDPISGHTALYWYRQSLGQGLEFLIYFQGNSAPDKSGLPSDRFSAERTGGSVSTLTIQRTQQEDSAVYLCASSSSGHEQYFGPGTRLTVT.

This chain links TRBV5-1 with TRBJ1-4; no reliable D call. V lost 4 bases and J 3 bases, leaving 10 bases between the germline ends. Looked up from germline, CDR1 is SGHRS and CDR2 is YFSETQ. The length of the CDR3 is 14 residues. The CDR3 is CASSQERANEKLFF. The CDR3, as DNA: TGCGCCAGCAGCCAGGAGAGAGCTAATGAAAAACTGTTTTTT.

The V and J genes are TRBV5-4 and TRBJ2-1; D unclear. V was shortened by 0 bases and J by 1 base, with 8 bases between the two germline ends. The CDR3 has 15 amino acids. The germline CDR1 and CDR2 sequences are SGHNT and YYREEE (reference sequence). The CDR3 loop is CASSLGGGSYNEQFF. The CDR3, as DNA: TGTGCCAGCAGCTTGGGGGGTGGGTCCTACAATGAGCAGTTCTTC.

This clone occurred once. The chain employs TRBV28 and TRBJ2-2; 10 positions match TRBD2. The CDR3 extends over 16 amino acids. Trimming cost V 9 bases and J 2 bases; bases outside gene matches: 9. Germline V gives CDR1 MDHEN, CDR2 SYDVKM. The CDR3: CASKNGLAANTGELFF. The CDR3 DNA follows: TGTGCCAGTAAGAACGGACTAGCGGCAAACACCGGGGAGCTGTTTTTT.

This clone was found once. The chain is built from TRBV5-4 and TRBJ2-7; unclear D gene. V gave up 0 bases and J gave up 3 bases, with 7 bases separating them. The CDR3 has 13 amino acids. The germline V gene encodes CDR1 SGHNT and CDR2 YYREEE (reference sequence). The CDR3 is CASSLDKSYEQYF. DNA for the CDR3: TGTGCCAGCAGCTTGGACAAAAGCTACGAGCAGTACTTC.

The chain joins TRBV6-5 to TRBJ1-3; a weak D match, TRBD1 (6 bases). This CDR3 is 15 amino acids long. V lost 6 bases and J lost 1, with 13 bases in between. The V gene's germline CDR1 is MNHEY and CDR2 SVGAGI. The CDR3: CASSRRRGSGNTIYF. The DNA of the CDR3 is TGTGCCAGCAGCCGGCGCAGGGGATCTGGAAACACCATATATTTT.

J is TRBJ1-5 and V is TRBV12-3 or TRBV12-4; possible D gene TRBD1, 5 bases. There are 13 residues in the CDR3. Trimming took 5 bases from V and 5 from J, leaving 10 bases between them. This CDR3 reads CASSRDRDQPQHF. The CDR3 nucleotides are TGTGCCAGCAGTCGCGACAGAGATCAGCCCCAGCATTTT.

The genes are TRBV30 and TRBJ1-4; no clear D. Trimming stripped 4 bases from V and 6 bases from J, with 12 bases between. CDR3 length: 13 amino acids. Germline CDR1 and CDR2: GTSNPN and SVGIG (reference sequence). The CDR3 sequence is CAWNVDPHEKLFF. Here the CDR3 DNA reads TGTGCCTGGAACGTAGATCCACATGAAAAACTGTTTTTT.

The chain combines TRBV3-1 (or the pseudogene TRBV3-2) with TRBJ2-2; 8 bases line up with TRBD1. Germline V gene sequence: CDR1 LGHDT, CDR2 YNNKEL (reference sequence). The CDR3 loop spans 17 amino acids. V shed 0 bases and J 6 bases; nucleotides not matched to a gene: 9. CDR3 sequence reads: CASSQERGAGGPGELFF. Here the CDR3 DNA reads TGTGCCAGCAGCCAAGAACGGGGTGCAGGGGGCCCCGGGGAGCTGTTTTTT.

The V gene is TRBV18, the J gene TRBJ1-2; tentative D call: TRBD1 (5 bases). Germline loops: CDR1 KGHSH, CDR2 LQKENI. The V and J ends lost 5 bases and 3 bases respectively, with 13 bases between them. This CDR3 has 14 residues. CDR3 sequence reads: CASSTFRGYYGYTF. The CDR3 DNA reads as TGTGCCAGCTCAACCTTTCGGGGGTACTATGGCTACACCTTC.

The genes are TRBV6-6 and TRBJ2-7; TRBD1 matches 9 bases. The junction had 7 bases not matched to a gene; V was cut back by 6 bases and J by 4 bases. This CDR3 spans 14 amino acids. CDR1 is MNHNY, CDR2 SVGAGI, per germline (reference sequence). The CDR3 region has the DNA TGTGCCAGCAGAGACAGGGGGAAAACTTACGAGCAGTACTTC. Amino acid sequence: CASRDRGKTYEQYF.

The V call is TRBV5-4, the J call TRBJ1-1; 7 bases fit TRBD1. The length of the CDR3 is 13 residues. CDR1 is SGHNT, CDR2 YYREEE, per germline (reference sequence). Trimming took 2 bases from V and 3 from J; bases not matched to a gene: 1. The CDR3 reads CASSFDRDTEAFF. The CDR3 DNA is TGTGCCAGCAGCTTCGACAGGGACACTGAAGCTTTCTTT. The full variable domain, in which reference TRBV5-4 and TRBJ1-1 provide the parts outside the CDR3, is ETGVTQSPTHLIKTRGQQVTLRCSSQSGHNTVSWYQQALGQGPQFIFQYYREEENGRGNFPPRFSGLQFPNYSSELNVNALELDDSALYLCASSFDRDTEAFFGQGTRLTVV.